The 6 T cell receptor beta chains in this list originate from one sample, sequenced in a study of STAT3 mutations in large granular lymphocyte leukemia. General study points: In T-cell large granular lymphocyte leukemia, about half of patients showed multiple immunodominant subclonotypes.

Assay used: immunoSEQ multiplex PCR; TCRdb lists only in-frame clones, some missing. The sample shows roughly 1,700 clones, over 25% of them seen only once. No antigen has been assigned to these receptors. Sample: peripheral blood mononuclear cells. All receptors come from a male patient aged 45 to 59 with T-cell large granular lymphocyte leukemia. Some clones in this sample may be carry-over from other donors' samples.

The V and J genes are TRBV1 and TRBJ2-7; no check of the table's D call, TRBD1, against the DNA was made. TRBV1 is a pseudogene. The CDR3 length is 15 residues. CDR3 DNA: TGCACCAGCAGCCATCCATGGGCAGATCCTACGAGGCAGTACTTC. It translates to CTSSHPWADPTRQYF.

This chain uses TRBV30 with TRBJ2-3; D is unresolved. V shed 6 bases and J shed 0 bases, with 10 bases lying between them. This CDR3 contains 13 residues. Germline V gene sequence: CDR1 GTSNPN, CDR2 SVGIG (reference sequence). The CDR3 DNA follows: TGTGCCTGTCGCGGAGTTAGCACAGATACGCAGTATTTT. It specifies CACRGVSTDTQYF.

The CDR3 spells CASGSSSYEQYF. The CDR3 DNA sequence: TGTGCCAGCGGTAGCAGCTCCTACGAGCAGTACTTC. The V gene is TRBV5-6, the J gene TRBJ2-7; D is ambiguous. The CDR3 runs 12 residues. Germline loops: CDR1 SGHDT, CDR2 YYEEEE. V was pared by 7 bases and J by 0 bases, with 8 bases between.

The CDR3 region is CAWNPSGNTIYF. CDR3 DNA: TGTGCCTGGAACCCCTCTGGAAACACCATATATTTT. V usage is TRBV30 and J usage is TRBJ1-3; no definite D call. The CDR3 consists of 12 residues. The germline gives CDR1 GTSNPN, CDR2 SVGIG (reference sequence). The V and J ends lost 4 bases and 0 bases respectively, with 4 bases between them.

The J gene is TRBJ2-1, the V gene TRBV18; D is unclear. The CDR3 consists of 14 residues. The V gene lost 6 bases and the J gene lost 9 bases, with 18 bases spanning the gap. Germline V lookup: CDR1 KGHSH, CDR2 LQKENI. The DNA for the CDR3 is TGTGCCAGCTCCCCCTTCGGGCCCTTGGGTGAGCAGTTCTTC. It specifies CASSPFGPLGEQFF.

This clone was picked up a small number of times. J is TRBJ2-3 and V is TRBV27, with 8 positions matching TRBD2. The V gene end was trimmed by 4 bases and the J gene end by 6 bases; junction bases not matched to a gene: 3. Per germline, CDR1 MNHEY and CDR2 SMNVEV (reference sequence). The length of the CDR3 is 13 residues. CDR3 nucleotides: TGTGCCAGCAGTTCGACTAGCGAGGATACGCAGTATTTT. Its translation: CASSSTSEDTQYF.